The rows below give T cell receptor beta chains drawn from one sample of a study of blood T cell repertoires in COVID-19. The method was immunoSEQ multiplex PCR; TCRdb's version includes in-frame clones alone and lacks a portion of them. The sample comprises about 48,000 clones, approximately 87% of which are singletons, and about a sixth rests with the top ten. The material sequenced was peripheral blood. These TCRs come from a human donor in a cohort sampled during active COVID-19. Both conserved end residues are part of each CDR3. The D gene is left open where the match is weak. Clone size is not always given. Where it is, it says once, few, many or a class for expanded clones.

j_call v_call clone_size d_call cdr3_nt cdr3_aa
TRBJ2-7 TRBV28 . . TGTGCCAGCAGTTGGCGGGGGCAGCGTGAGCAGTACTTC CASSWRGQREQYF
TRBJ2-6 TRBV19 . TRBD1 TGTGCCAGTAGTCCCGGGACAGGACTCTCTGGGGCCAACGTCCTGACTTTC CASSPGTGLSGANVLTF
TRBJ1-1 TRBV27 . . TGTGCCAGCAGTCCCCTGGGGGCAACTGAAGCTTTCTTT CASSPLGATEAFF
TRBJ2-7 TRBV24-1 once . TGTGCCACCAGTGAACCAGGACAATACGAGCAGTACTTC CATSEPGQYEQYF
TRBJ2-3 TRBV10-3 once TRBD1 TGTGCCATCAGTGAGTCGACTAACACCAGGGGGACAGATACGCAGTATTTT CAISESTNTRGTDTQYF
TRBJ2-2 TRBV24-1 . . TGTGCCACCAACCAGATTGACACCGGGGAGCTGTTTTTT CATNQIDTGELFF
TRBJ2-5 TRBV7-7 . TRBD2 TGTGCCAGCAGCTCTAGCGGGGCTGGAGAGACCCAGTACTTC CASSSSGAGETQYF
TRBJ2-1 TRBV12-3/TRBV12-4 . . TGTGCCAGCAGTCCCCAGGGGGGCAATGAGCAGTTCTTC CASSPQGGNEQFF
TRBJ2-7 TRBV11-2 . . TGTGCCAGCAGCTTAGTTTCAGGCGAGCGGGCGGCCTACGAGCAGTACTTC CASSLVSGERAAYEQYF
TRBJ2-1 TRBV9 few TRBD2 TGTGCCAGCAGCGTAGAGGGGCGGGGGTACTACAATGAGCAGTTCTTC CASSVEGRGYYNEQFF
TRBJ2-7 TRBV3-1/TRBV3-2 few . TGTGCCAGCAGCCCGCGGACAGACACCCTCTCCTACGAGCAGTACTTC CASSPRTDTLSYEQYF
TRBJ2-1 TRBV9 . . TGTGCCAGCAGCGGGTCTCAGGAAGTCTCCTACAATGAGCAGTTCTTC CASSGSQEVSYNEQFF
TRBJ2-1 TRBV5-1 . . TGCGCCAGCAGCATAGCATCCCGTTACAATGAGCAGTTCTTC CASSIASRYNEQFF
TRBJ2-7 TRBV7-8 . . TGTGCCAGCAGCCAACAGGCCTACGAGCAGTACTTC CASSQQAYEQYF
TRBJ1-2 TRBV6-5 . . TGTGCCAGCAGGGGACTAAATCGGGGCTACACCTTC CASRGLNRGYTF
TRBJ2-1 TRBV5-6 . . TGTGCCAGCAGCTTGGTACTAGACCCTACTGATGAGCAGTTCTTC CASSLVLDPTDEQFF
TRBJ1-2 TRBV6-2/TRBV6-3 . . TGTGCCAGCAGTTACATACGCAGGGCCGCCTTATTGGACGGCTATGGCTACACCTTC CASSYIRRAALLDGYGYTF
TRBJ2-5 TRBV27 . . TGTGCCAGCAGTCCGTACAGGGAAGGAGAGACCCAGTACTTC CASSPYREGETQYF
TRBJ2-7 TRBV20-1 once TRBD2 TGCAGTGCTAGTGGCGCGGGGGTGAGCTCCTACGAGCAGTACTTC CSASGAGVSSYEQYF
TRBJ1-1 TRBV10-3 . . TGTGCCATCAGTGACGGCAGGGCAGTCACTGAAGCTTTCTTT CAISDGRAVTEAFF